Here is one TCR beta chain with its context. Its specificity is not known. With random hexamers, reverse transcription was performed on roughly 0.45 to 1 ug of RNA. By means of immunoSEQ multiplex PCR, TCR beta CDR3 spanning 54 Vbeta and 13 Jbeta underwent amplification. Each CDR3 protein gets one entry after TCRdb re-called the immunoSEQ multiplex PCR reads with MiXCR. The data show some 97,000 distinct CDR3 sequences, 95% seen once. Trimming took 1 base from V and 7 from J, leaving 11 bases between them. Germline lookup yields CDR1 MGHDK and CDR2 SYGVNS. The CDR3 spans 15 residues. This record comes from a study of CD8 T cells in Susac syndrome. General study findings and limits: The number of Susac-specific public clones found was roughly 16 in total CD8+ repertoires and several in CD8+ TEMRA repertoires.

In blood CD8+ and CD4+ T cells, TCR beta underwent sequencing. Sample: CD8+ T cells from PBMCs. This chain joins TRBV25-1 and TRBJ1-6, with a possible D match to TRBD1 (5 bases). The sequence was collected from a human donor with Susac syndrome. In nucleotides, the CDR3 is TGTGCCAGCAGTGAATGGGAGACAGAAAATTCACCCCTCCACTTT. Its protein product is CASSEWETENSPLHF.